This T cell receptor (beta chain) was sequenced during a study of pediatric ulcerative colitis. Study-level information: Disease was pancolitis in under 10 and left-sided in two, histology-confirmed. Study-wide results and caveats: Ulcerative colitis patients shared more blood-rectal clones than controls.

The assay was run at survey level. Sequencing was performed with immunoSEQ multiplex PCR; in TCRdb, only in-frame clones are kept and a portion is missing. The table records about 15,000 clones, 80% to 90% of them present only once. The CDR3 has 12 residues. Trimming left V 3 bases short and J 8 bases short, with 10 bases between. Germline-derived CDR1 and CDR2 are MNHNS and SASEGT. Notes on this clone: What it binds is unknown.

The TCR sequence derives from a boy aged 5 to 17 with moderate ulcerative colitis. This chain uses TRBV6-1 with TRBJ1-1, with D maybe TRBD1 (6 bases). Material: blood. The CDR3 loop reads CASSDFRGEAFF. The CDR3 nucleotides read TGTGCCAGCAGTGACTTTAGGGGGGAAGCTTTCTTT.